This T cell receptor beta chain was obtained from a study of blood T cell repertoires in COVID-19. Study processing details: For nucleated cells, counts were estimated from reference gene primer amplification. Profiling relied on immunoSEQ multiplex PCR, and the TCRdb table lists in-frame clones only, not all of them. The V and J calls and clone size come from that table; D and trimming were worked out from the DNA. This sample has about 310,000 clones; around nine tenths occur once, and the top ten carry roughly 10%. Each participant's cohort was designated according to participant-reported clinical history. Resolution of symptoms, clearance, or two negative PCRs was present in recovered Cohort 3 donors. Trimming at V came to 0 bases and at J to 1 base, leaving 4 bases not matched to a gene. The germline CDR1 and CDR2 sequences are LGHDT and YNNKEL (reference sequence). CDR3 length equals 16 residues.

The genes are TRBV3-1 (or the pseudogene TRBV3-2) and TRBJ2-3; 7 bases fit TRBD2. The source is a woman in her twenties or thirties who had recovered from COVID-19. Specimen: PBMCs or T cells enriched from blood (not recorded which). The CDR3 DNA reads as TGTGCCAGCAGCCAAGATATAAGCGGGGGCACAGATACGCAGTATTTT. This translates into CASSQDISGGTDTQYF.